This record covers a single T cell receptor (beta chain). The V and J ends lost 2 bases and 3 bases, in that order; junction bases with no gene match: 3. In germline, CDR1 is LGHDT, CDR2 YNNKEL (reference sequence). The CDR3 is 14 amino acids. The data were taken from a study of blood T cell repertoires in COVID-19. Profiled with immunoSEQ multiplex PCR; TCRdb holds only in-frame clones, not every one. The table has about 140,000 clones, roughly 88% seen once; the top ten hold over 1.5%. The clonotype comes from an older man with acute or convalescent COVID-19. What was sequenced was peripheral blood. The chain joins TRBV3-1 (or the pseudogene TRBV3-2) to TRBJ2-5, with TRBD2 matching 7 bases. CDR3 bases: TGTGCCAGCAGCCAATATGGGGGGGAAGAGACCCAGTACTTC. Protein: CASSQYGGEETQYF.